This passage covers 14 T cell receptor beta chains from one sample sequenced in a study of shared clonotypes between healthy human individuals (dated by TCRdb to 2018 to 2021). The library relied on the immunoSEQ multiplex PCR assay. The immuneACCESS repertoire file appears here via TCRdb, limited to in-frame rearrangements. These files lack a portion of the clones; in checked studies, under half of the deficit traces to unresolved V genes, and the cause of the others is not known. Within this sample are about 92,000 clones, with about 45% of them counted one time only. The ten most abundant clones make up about 16% of the sample. The sample comprised PBMCs. These receptors originate from a woman in her thirties or forties in good health. Some clones in this sample may be carry-over from other donors' samples.

The chain recombines TRBV18 with TRBJ2-5; 7 bases are a match to TRBD2. The CDR3 is made up of 14 amino acids. V dropped 3 bases and J dropped 5; count of bases not matched to a gene: 6. Germline V gene data show CDR1 as KGHSH and CDR2 as LQKENI. DNA for the CDR3: TGTGCCAGCTCACCTCTCGGGGGGATGGAGACCCAGTACTTC. Translating gives CASSPLGGMETQYF. Based on the CDR3 plus reference TRBV18 and TRBJ2-5, the full variable domain is NAGVMQNPRHLVRRRGQEARLRCSPMKGHSHVYWYRQLPEEGLKFMVYLQKENIIDESGMPKERFSAEFPKEGPSILRIQQVVRGDSAAYFCASSPLGGMETQYFGPGTRLLVL.

The chain joins TRBV25-1 to TRBJ2-5; 7 bases are a match to TRBD1. V shed 5 bases and J 1 base; nucleotides not matched to a gene: 1. Germline V CDR1 and CDR2: MGHDK, SYGVNS. The CDR3 contains 13 residues. CDR3 in amino acids: CASSWDSQETQYF. The CDR3 coding sequence is TGTGCCAGCAGTTGGGACAGCCAAGAGACCCAGTACTTC.

This chain connects TRBV27 to TRBJ2-2; D remains unclear. The CDR3 is 14 amino acids. Trimming pared 5 bases from V and 2 bases from J, leaving 9 bases between. The germline V gene encodes CDR1 MNHEY and CDR2 SMNVEV (reference sequence). CDR3 bases: TGTGCCAGCAGTCCCATATCCAACACCGGGGAGCTGTTTTTT. It is translated as CASSPISNTGELFF.

This clone was seen ten or more times. The chain uses TRBV11-3 and TRBJ1-4; D ambiguous. Deletions cut 5 bases from V and 12 bases from J, with 7 bases between. The germline V gene encodes CDR1 SGHNT and CDR2 YENEEA. The length of the CDR3 is 10 residues. CDR3 protein: CASSTYELFF. In DNA form, the CDR3 reads TGTGCCAGCAGCACCTACGAACTGTTTTTT.

The chain combines TRBV30 with TRBJ2-6; D is uncertain. Trimming pared 0 bases from V and 2 bases from J, leaving 11 bases between. CDR3 length: 16 amino acids. Germline lookup yields CDR1 GTSNPN and CDR2 SVGIG (reference sequence). The CDR3: CAWSVRGVAGANVLTF. CDR3 sequence (DNA): TGTGCCTGGAGTGTACGTGGGGTCGCTGGGGCCAACGTCCTGACTTTC. Looking up the rest from reference TRBV30 and TRBJ2-6 gives the full variable domain: SQTIHQWPATLVQPVGSPLSLECTVEGTSNPNLYWYRQAAGRGLQLLFYSVGIGQISSEVPQNLSASRPQDRQFILSSKKLLLSDSGFYLCAWSVRGVAGANVLTFGAGSRLTVL.

The gene calls are TRBV30 and TRBJ1-2, with D possibly being TRBD1 (5 bases). Looked up from germline, CDR1 is GTSNPN and CDR2 is SVGIG (reference sequence). V lost 4 bases and J lost 4, with 16 bases in between. The CDR3 runs 14 residues. Written as DNA, the CDR3 is TGTGCCTGGACTCCAGGCAGGGTAATCTATGGCTACACCTTC. As protein: CAWTPGRVIYGYTF.

Notes on this clone: A far bigger clonotype differs at one base, so this is likely a read error. The chain employs TRBV6-1 and TRBJ2-7, with 10 bases that match TRBD1. CDR3 size: 15 residues. The germline V gene has CDR1 MNHNS and CDR2 SASEGT. The CDR3 DNA follows: TGTGCCAGCAGTGAGAAGACAGGGGGCTCCTGCGAGCAGTACTTC. This translates into CASSEKTGGSCEQYF.

This clone was counted many times. The same CDR3 is also encoded by other DNA sequences in this sample. The chain uses TRBV30 and TRBJ2-5; TRBD2 might be the D (6 bases). The end of the DNA aligns better with TRBJ2-7, so the J call may be wrong. CDR1 is GTSNPN, CDR2 SVGIG, per germline (reference sequence). This CDR3 contains 11 residues. CDR3 amino acids: CAWSVGGEQYF. For the CDR3, the DNA is TGTGCCTGGAGTGTGGGGGGCGAGCAGTACTTC.

This clone was counted at least ten times. The rearrangement links TRBV2 to TRBJ1-1; D is unclear. V dropped 1 base and J dropped 4 bases, with 7 bases sitting between them. This CDR3 has 13 residues. The V gene's germline CDR1 is SNHLY and CDR2 FYNNEI. CDR3 in amino acids: CASSEGLITEAFF. The CDR3 DNA sequence: TGTGCCAGCAGTGAAGGTCTTATCACTGAAGCTTTCTTT.

The table lists this clone with a few counts. The chain employs TRBV28 and TRBJ1-4; weak D call: TRBD1 (6 bases). The CDR3 is 13 residues long. Between the trimmed V and J ends, which lost 10 bases and 5 bases, there was a span of 14 bases. The germline CDR1 and CDR2 sequences are MDHEN and SYDVKM. The CDR3 is CATGGHGNEKLFF. The CDR3 DNA reads TGTGCCACCGGGGGACACGGGAATGAAAAACTGTTTTTT.

This clone was seen repeatedly, ten times or more. CDR3 nucleotides: TGTGCCAGCAGCCATCGTCAAGTGACTAGCGTAGGAGATACGCAGTATTTT. This gives the protein CASSHRQVTSVGDTQYF. The genes are TRBV16 and TRBJ2-3; 8 nucleotides match TRBD2. J lost 5 bases, V lost 3 bases, and 13 bases had no gene match. The CDR3 runs 17 residues. Germline V gives CDR1 KGHSY, CDR2 FQNENV.

This clone has a handful of counts. V gene TRBV6-1 combines with J gene TRBJ2-1; 10 nucleotides align to TRBD2. V shed 1 base and J 8 bases; nucleotides not matched to a gene: 8. Germline CDR1 and CDR2: MNHNS and SASEGT. This CDR3 comprises 16 residues. Here the CDR3 reads CASSEGSGRAEDEQFF. The CDR3 DNA reads as TGTGCCAGCAGTGAAGGGAGCGGGAGGGCGGAGGATGAGCAGTTCTTC.

Only a few counts were recorded for this clone. The rearrangement uses TRBV7-2 and TRBJ1-1, with 11 bases that match TRBD1. The CDR3 extends over 15 amino acids. V lost 5 bases, J lost 5 bases, and 7 bases stayed unmatched. From germline, CDR1 is SGHTA and CDR2 FQGNSA. In DNA, the CDR3 is TGTGCCAGCAGCATCACCGGGACAGGGGGAACTGAAGCTTTCTTT. Its protein is CASSITGTGGTEAFF.

This clone was seen many times. V and J are TRBV6-5 and TRBJ1-1, with TRBD1 as a possible D gene (5 bases). CDR1 and CDR2 (germline): MNHEY, SVGAGI. This CDR3 comprises 15 residues. Trimming cost V 5 bases and J 4 bases, with 17 bases left between them. CDR3 in DNA: TGTGCCAGCAGTCTCCGGGGAACCGGGGGCACTGAAGCTTTCTTT. It encodes CASSLRGTGGTEAFF.